Sequencing of this T cell receptor beta chain was carried out in a study of T-cell reconstitution after alpha-beta-depleted transplantation in children (dated by TCRdb to 2016 to 2017). Regarding the complete study: T-cell immune reconstitution after TCRalphabeta/CD19-depleted allogeneic hematopoietic cell transplantation in children was quantitatively tracked in the study by means of TCR repertoire profiling. What the research found in general, with its limitations: The apparently early recovery of alphabetaT-cell counts about two months after transplant reportedly depended on only several hundred rapidly expanded clones that came from non-depleted graft cells. Over subsequent months, a decline in hyperexpanded clone frequencies was noted, and after one year, T-cell counts and TCRbeta diversity were mostly ascribed to newly produced T cells. In some patients, high TCRbeta diversity at day 60 was attributed to recipient T cells and intrathymic progenitors that had survived conditioning.

Taken with the paper, the label for treatment or condition translates to: allogeneic hematopoietic cell transplantation with graft depleted of TCRalphabeta T cells and CD19 B cells. The children who served as transplant recipients had been given grafts of TCRalphabeta/CD19-depleted allogeneic hematopoietic cells. Library prep was done by PCR. The instrument was an Illumina HiSeq 2500. Molecular barcoding was employed in the preparation of TCR libraries, with unique molecular identifiers being used to normalize TCRbeta repertoire quantification. The public reads were reprocessed in TCRdb via fastp at Q25 and MiXCR, keeping in-frame beta chains. Identical CDR3 proteins give one entry, which carries the most common genes and DNA. The table for this sample lists more than 200,000 distinct CDR3 sequences; approximately 19% of them were counted only once. The ten largest clonotypes hold roughly two fifths of the sample.

The germline V gene encodes CDR1 SGHTA and CDR2 FQGNSA. V lost 0 bases and J lost 4 bases, and the count of bases not matched to a germline gene is 3. Reading from cysteine to phenylalanine, the CDR3 counts 15 amino acids. The only DNA kept is the CDR3, 45 bases in frame from the first base. On this clonotype: There is no known antigen for this receptor. Per-base quality was not reported, and no clone a single base away is much larger than it.

The V gene is TRBV7-2 and the J gene is TRBJ2-1; 7 middle bases align to TRBD2. This clonotype originated in a male patient between 2 and 10 years old who had a stem cell transplant for acute lymphoblastic leukemia, so the T cells may come from the graft donor. The sample here was PBMCs, mostly from graft donor cells, taken 360 days after TCRalphabeta/CD19-depleted stem cell transplant. The base sequence is TGTGCCAGCAGCTTAGCGGCGGGAGATTACAATGAGCAGTTCTTC. This is translated as CASSLAAGDYNEQFF.